The 4 T cell receptor beta chains reported below all come from one sample, sequenced in a study of Ad26.COV2.S vaccination and SARS-CoV-2 variants. This table comes from immunoSEQ multiplex PCR, and its TCRdb copy is limited to in-frame clones, with some not included. The table lists roughly 250,000 clones, around 88% of them singletons, with approximately 3% in the top ten. Specified treatment: some 20 received Ad26.COV2.S at low or high dose, single or two shots; 5 received placebo; per-sample allocation not given. Specimen acquisition occurred on day 63 following the initial vaccine or placebo injection. Sequencing was performed on peripheral blood, taken in a trial of Ad26.COV2.S vaccine versus placebo. Receptors were obtained from a person aged 18-65 years who received the Ad26.COV2.S COVID-19 vaccine or a placebo.

The chain recombines TRBV6-2 or TRBV6-3 with TRBJ1-2; a weak D match, TRBD1 (5 bases). Looked up from germline, CDR1 is MNHEY and CDR2 is SVGEGT. V lost 5 bases to trimming and J lost 0 bases, with 16 bases between them. CDR3 length: 16 amino acids. CDR3 loop: CASSTWREGTNYGYTF. DNA of the CDR3: TGTGCCAGCAGTACCTGGAGGGAGGGGACTAACTATGGCTACACCTTC.

In its sample, this clone was seen once. This chain joins TRBV6-4 and TRBJ1-4; 9 bases map to TRBD1. Germline CDR1 is MRHNA and CDR2 is SNTAGT. This CDR3 region has 9 residues. V dropped 11 bases and J dropped 17; count of bases not matched to a gene: 6. In DNA form, the CDR3 reads TGTGCCTTTCCGGGACAGGGATTTTTT. Protein: CAFPGQGFF.

The V gene is TRBV4-1, the J gene TRBJ1-4; a weak D match, TRBD1 (6 bases). This CDR3 is 15 amino acids long. The ends were cut back, 4 bases at V and 7 bases at J, with 16 bases in the middle. CDR1 and CDR2 from the germline V gene are MGHRA and YSYEKL. DNA for the CDR3: TGCGCCAGCAGCCTGGGGGGCACGGGAGGTGAAAAACTGTTTTTT. Residues: CASSLGGTGGEKLFF.

The chain recombines TRBV19 with TRBJ1-2, with a weak D call TRBD1 (5 bases). The ends were cut back, 6 bases at V and 1 base at J, with 12 bases in the middle. The CDR3 loop spans 14 amino acids. CDR1 and CDR2 (germline): LNHDA, SQIVND (reference sequence). The CDR3 spells CASRRDGDNYGYTF. CDR3 in DNA: TGTGCCAGTAGGAGGGACGGCGATAACTATGGCTACACCTTC.